This T cell receptor beta chain is drawn from a study of blood T cell repertoires in COVID-19. Study details: Acute-phase and convalescent COVID-19 samples originated in the United States, Italy and Spain. T cells, B-cell-depleted T cells, or PBMCs supplied cDNA or gDNA.

The germline V gene encodes CDR1 MGHDK and CDR2 SYGVNS. Losses at the gene ends were 4 bases for V and 0 bases for J; bases not matched to a gene: 5. This CDR3 is built from 16 residues. How the authors handled the data: Nucleated cell number was recorded as an estimate derived from reference gene primer amplification. The data were produced by immunoSEQ multiplex PCR, yet TCRdb's version contains in-frame clones alone and is incomplete. That table is the source of V, J and clone size, and D and trimming were worked out from the DNA. The sample lists over 110,000 clones; roughly four fifths were seen once.

The sequence was obtained from an older man with acute or convalescent COVID-19. The chain links TRBV25-1 to TRBJ2-1, with 8 bases identical to TRBD2. Sequenced material: peripheral blood. This CDR3 reads CASSVHGGGSYNEQFF. The CDR3 DNA reads as TGTGCCAGCAGTGTACACGGGGGGGGCTCCTACAATGAGCAGTTCTTC.